Each of the 25 T cell receptor beta chains below was sequenced from the same sample in a study of Ad26.COV2.S vaccination and SARS-CoV-2 variants. Data came from immunoSEQ multiplex PCR; TCRdb stores just in-frame clones and leaves some out. The sample carries 300,000 to 350,000 clones, less than 90% recorded once. Treatment specified: around 19 received Ad26.COV2.S at low or high dose, single or two shots; a few received placebo; per-sample allocation not given. Sampling was done on day 63 after the first vaccine or placebo injection. The source was peripheral blood, collected in a trial of Ad26.COV2.S vaccine versus placebo. The source of these receptors is a person aged 18-65 years who received the Ad26.COV2.S COVID-19 vaccine or a placebo.

The V and J genes are TRBV19 and TRBJ1-5; 8 bases are a match to TRBD1. CDR3 length: 16 amino acids. Unmatched junction bases numbered 11, after V lost 7 bases and J lost 3 bases. CDR1 and CDR2 from the germline V gene are LNHDA and SQIVND (reference sequence). The CDR3: CASTPPTGVNNQPQHF. The CDR3 DNA sequence: TGTGCCAGTACACCCCCGACAGGGGTGAACAATCAGCCCCAGCATTTT.

This chain links TRBV10-1 with TRBJ2-2; D gene ambiguous. The V and J ends lost 3 bases and 5 bases respectively, with 10 bases between them. The CDR3 spans 14 residues. Germline V gene data show CDR1 as WNHNN and CDR2 as SYGVQD (reference sequence). The chain's CDR3 is CASSDILITGELFF. CDR3 in DNA: TGCGCCAGCAGTGATATCTTAATAACCGGGGAGCTGTTTTTT.

The rearrangement joins TRBV19 to TRBJ2-3, with 9 positions matching TRBD2. The CDR3 runs 17 residues. Losses at the gene ends were 3 bases for V and 4 bases for J; bases not matched to a gene: 11. Per germline, CDR1 LNHDA and CDR2 SQIVND (reference sequence). The CDR3 DNA follows: TGTGCCAGTAGTATGCCCCCCCTAGCGGGGATCTCAGATACGCAGTATTTT. Translation gives CASSMPPLAGISDTQYF.

V usage is TRBV5-1 and J usage is TRBJ2-7; 8 nucleotides align to TRBD1. Losses at the gene ends were 3 bases for V and 5 bases for J; bases not matched to a gene: 13. Per the germline V gene, CDR1 is SGHRS and CDR2 is YFSETQ. The CDR3 sequence is 16 residues long. The CDR3 DNA reads as TGCGCCAGCAGCTCCGGACAGGGCACAGAGTGGGACGAGCAGTACTTC. Translation gives CASSSGQGTEWDEQYF.

Comments on this clone: Additional DNA sequences in this sample encode the identical CDR3. The rearrangement uses TRBV11-2 and TRBJ2-7, with D perhaps matching TRBD2 (5 bases). The V end lost 3 bases, the J end lost 0 bases, and 6 bases lay between the germline ends. This CDR3 comprises 13 residues. Germline CDR1 and CDR2: SGHAT and FQNNGV. The CDR3 reads CASSLGASYEQYF. CDR3 DNA sequence: TGTGCCAGCAGCTTGGGAGCCTCCTACGAGCAGTACTTC.

This sequence joins TRBV28 and TRBJ2-2, with 7 bases that match TRBD1. Germline lookup yields CDR1 MDHEN and CDR2 SYDVKM. The CDR3 covers 15 residues. After removal of 4 bases from V and 1 base from J, the junction contained 3 bases not matched to a gene. The CDR3 region is CASSSGQWNTGELFF. CDR3 DNA: TGTGCCAGCAGTTCGGGACAGTGGAACACCGGGGAGCTGTTTTTT. Based on the CDR3 plus reference TRBV28 and TRBJ2-2, the full variable domain is DVKVTQSSRYLVKRTGEKVFLECVQDMDHENMFWYRQDPGLGLRLIYFSYDVKMKEKGDIPEGYSVSREKKERFSLILESASTNQTSMYLCASSSGQWNTGELFFGEGSRLTVL.

This rearrangement joins TRBV10-3 to TRBJ2-1, with 9 bases lining up with TRBD2. Germline V CDR1 and CDR2: ENHRY, SYGVKD. After removal of 0 bases from V and 2 bases from J, the junction contained 2 bases not matched to a gene. This CDR3 is 16 amino acids long. The CDR3 DNA reads as TGTGCCATCAGTGAGTCGCCTAGCGGGACCTACAATGAGCAGTTCTTC. This encodes CAISESPSGTYNEQFF.

This clone was counted once. The chain is built from TRBV7-9 and TRBJ2-7, with 7 bases fitting TRBD2. V shed 4 bases and J 3 bases; nucleotides not matched to a gene: 6. CDR3 length equals 14 residues. CDR1 is SEHNR and CDR2 is FQNEAQ in the germline V gene (reference sequence). CDR3 coding DNA: TGTGCCAGCAGCTCTCGGGACTATATCTACGAGCAGTACTTC. This gives the protein CASSSRDYIYEQYF.

J is TRBJ2-2 and V is TRBV10-3; TRBD2 aligns across 7 bases. The CDR3 is 16 residues long. V was pared by 6 bases and J by 3 bases, with 10 bases of the junction left unmatched. Germline V lookup: CDR1 ENHRY, CDR2 SYGVKD. Here the CDR3 reads CAIRGGSGADTGELFF. Here the CDR3 DNA reads TGTGCCATCAGGGGGGGGAGCGGAGCCGACACCGGGGAGCTGTTTTTT.

The rearrangement uses TRBV5-5 and TRBJ2-7; D may match TRBD1 or TRBD2 (5 bases each). The CDR3 consists of 13 residues. Germline lookup yields CDR1 SGHKS and CDR2 YYEKEE (reference sequence). The V end lost 4 bases, the J end lost 4 bases, and 12 bases lay between the germline ends. Here the CDR3 DNA reads TGTGCCAGCAGCCCTTGGGACCAGTACGAGCAGTACTTC. It translates to CASSPWDQYEQYF. Full variable domain (missing parts from reference TRBV5-5 and TRBJ2-7): DAGVTQSPTHLIKTRGQQVTLRCSPISGHKSVSWYQQVLGQGPQFIFQYYEKEERGRGNFPDRFSARQFPNYSSELNVNALLLGDSALYLCASSPWDQYEQYFGPGTRLTVT.

V gene TRBV28 combines with J gene TRBJ2-7; 8 bases are a match to TRBD1. Trimming took 5 bases from V and 4 from J; bases not matched to a gene: 7. The CDR3 has 14 residues. In germline, CDR1 is MDHEN, CDR2 SYDVKM. The CDR3 sequence is CASSLTGGRYEQYF. DNA of the CDR3: TGTGCCAGCAGTCTTACAGGGGGGAGGTACGAGCAGTACTTC.

The gene calls are TRBV7-2 and TRBJ2-3; TRBD2 aligns across 7 bases. The CDR3 runs 16 residues. Germline CDR1 reads SGHTA; CDR2 reads FQGNSA. The trim removed 1 base at V and 4 bases at J, leaving 8 bases unmatched. The CDR3 is CASSLGGDYLSDTQYF. The CDR3 DNA reads as TGTGCCAGCAGCTTAGGTGGGGACTACCTTTCAGATACGCAGTATTTT.

This clone has a handful of counts. The V call is TRBV28, the J call TRBJ1-1; D possibly corresponds to TRBD1 (5 bases). The germline V gene has CDR1 MDHEN and CDR2 SYDVKM. CDR3 length: 14 residues. The germline V and J ends were trimmed by 5 bases and 0 bases, with 10 bases remaining between them. The DNA for the CDR3 is TGTGCCAGCAGTCCCAGGGATCTGAACACTGAAGCTTTCTTT. Its protein product is CASSPRDLNTEAFF. Full variable domain (outside the CDR3, taken from reference TRBV28 and TRBJ1-1): DVKVTQSSRYLVKRTGEKVFLECVQDMDHENMFWYRQDPGLGLRLIYFSYDVKMKEKGDIPEGYSVSREKKERFSLILESASTNQTSMYLCASSPRDLNTEAFFGQGTRLTVV.

This clone was recorded only once. The chain carries TRBV7-2 and TRBJ2-5; 9 bases line up with TRBD2. V dropped 3 bases and J dropped 5; count of bases not matched to a gene: 13. CDR1 SGHTA and CDR2 FQGNSA come from the germline V gene. The CDR3 has 17 residues. CDR3 loop: CASSFQRGVAGGETQYF. The CDR3 bases are TGTGCCAGCAGCTTCCAGCGGGGGGTTGCGGGCGGGGAGACCCAGTACTTC.

V gene TRBV14 combines with J gene TRBJ2-7; 10 bases are shared with TRBD2. J gave up 12 bases and V 0 bases, and 8 bases lay outside the gene matches. This CDR3 spans 14 amino acids. Germline CDR1 and CDR2: SGHDN and FVKESK. The CDR3 region is CASSQEWSGGDRYF. In DNA, the CDR3 is TGTGCCAGCAGCCAAGAATGGAGCGGGGGGGATCGGTACTTC.

This chain links TRBV9 with TRBJ2-1; 9 bases are shared with TRBD2. CDR1 and CDR2 from the germline V gene are SGDLS and YYNGEE. The CDR3 has 17 amino acids. V dropped 1 base and J dropped 5; count of bases not matched to a gene: 10. DNA of the CDR3: TGTGCCAGCAGCGTAAGCCCGGGGCTAGCGGGAAACAATGAGCAGTTCTTC. Protein: CASSVSPGLAGNNEQFF.

The V and J genes are TRBV4-3 and TRBJ1-2; possible D gene TRBD1, 5 bases. This CDR3 spans 14 amino acids. The V and J ends lost 1 base and 6 bases respectively, with 12 bases between them. CDR1 and CDR2 (germline): LGHNA, YSLEER. The CDR3 sequence is CASSQVRGYNGYTF. The CDR3 bases are TGCGCCAGCAGCCAAGTAAGGGGTTACAATGGCTACACCTTC.

Concerning this clone itself: At one end the junction does not follow the germline gene, possibly because of a read error. This chain links TRBV6-2 or TRBV6-3 with TRBJ2-7, with D maybe TRBD1 (6 bases). Germline values: CDR1 MNHEY, CDR2 SVGEGT. CDR3 length: 13 amino acids. In DNA form, the CDR3 reads TGTGCCAGCAGTTACTCGCAGGGGACAAGCAGTGGCTTC. Its translation: CASSYSQGTSSGF.

The genes are TRBV3-1 (or the pseudogene TRBV3-2) and TRBJ2-1; D may be TRBD2 (6 bases). The CDR3 covers 13 residues. Germline values: CDR1 LGHDT, CDR2 YNNKEL (reference sequence). The V end lost 1 base, the J end lost 9 bases, and 10 bases lay between the germline ends. CDR3 protein: CASSQGWEAEQFF. Written as DNA, the CDR3 is TGTGCCAGCAGCCAAGGGTGGGAGGCTGAGCAGTTCTTC.

V gene TRBV6-2 or TRBV6-3 combines with J gene TRBJ2-1; 13 nucleotides agree with TRBD2. The CDR3 length is 19 residues. Germline values: CDR1 MNHEY, CDR2 SVGEGT. The J segment lost 4 bases and the V segment lost 3 bases, leaving 12 bases of the junction unmatched. The CDR3 is CASSYPPGTSGAFYNEQFF. Written as DNA, the CDR3 is TGTGCCAGCAGTTATCCCCCCGGGACTAGCGGGGCCTTTTACAATGAGCAGTTCTTC.

V is TRBV12-3 or TRBV12-4 and J is TRBJ1-4; 11 positions match TRBD1. There are 12 residues in the CDR3. The ends lost 5 bases at V and 13 bases at J; junction bases unmatched: 3. CDR3 protein: CASSPGQGGLFF. CDR3 DNA sequence: TGTGCCAGCAGTCCGGGACAGGGGGGACTGTTTTTT.

The chain uses TRBV28 and TRBJ1-1; TRBD1 might be the D (5 bases). V was pared by 6 bases and J by 7 bases, with 27 bases between. CDR3 length: 17 residues. Germline V CDR1 and CDR2: MDHEN, SYDVKM. The CDR3 coding sequence is TGTGCCAGCAGCGGGAGCGCCCCGGGACTAGGTTTCATTGAAGCTTTCTTT. Protein sequence: CASSGSAPGLGFIEAFF.

V is TRBV30 and J is TRBJ2-5; 7 bases are a match to TRBD2. Germline V lookup: CDR1 GTSNPN, CDR2 SVGIG (reference sequence). V shed 5 bases and J 5 bases; nucleotides not matched to a gene: 8. The CDR3 spans 13 residues. For the CDR3, the DNA is TGTGCCTGGGAGGTCACAGCGGGGGAGACCCAGTACTTC. Its protein product is CAWEVTAGETQYF.

V usage is TRBV27 and J usage is TRBJ2-2; D not resolved. The CDR3 sequence is 16 residues long. V was clipped by 3 bases and J by 5 bases, with 16 bases between them. Germline lookup yields CDR1 MNHEY and CDR2 SMNVEV (reference sequence). The CDR3 nucleotides are TGTGCCAGCAGTTTTGAAGGTCCAAAGGGAACCGGGGAGCTGTTTTTT. It yields the protein CASSFEGPKGTGELFF.

The chain carries TRBV10-2 and TRBJ2-3; D could derive from TRBD1 or TRBD2 (5 bases each). This CDR3 spans 16 amino acids. Germline assignment: CDR1 WSHSY and CDR2 SAAADI. Trimming shortened V by 4 bases and J by 2 bases, and 16 bases separated the two germline ends. The CDR3 sequence is CASSGGTQLYTDTQYF. The CDR3 DNA reads as TGCGCCAGCAGTGGAGGGACCCAGCTCTACACAGATACGCAGTATTTT.